Following are 17 T cell receptor beta chains from one sample sequenced in a study of shared clonotypes between healthy human individuals. Sequenced by immunoSEQ multiplex PCR; TCRdb stores in-frame clones only, minus some. The sample includes almost 750,000 clones, just under 75% of them seen just once. Sequencing used memory CD4+ T cells sorted from blood. Subset meaning: CD45RA-negative fraction. The receptors were gathered from a woman aged 30 to 39 in good health.

This clone was seen a single time. DNA for the CDR3: TGTGCCAGCAGCCTCTCGTATGGCAAACACACCGGGGAGCTGTTTTTT. This gives the protein CASSLSYGKHTGELFF. This chain uses TRBV7-2 with TRBJ2-2, with D uncertain. Trimming stripped 5 bases from V and 3 bases from J, with 16 bases between. CDR1 is SGHTA and CDR2 is FQGNSA in the germline V gene. This CDR3 is 16 amino acids long.

As regards this clone: A read error is possible here, since a much larger clone lies one base away. The V gene is TRBV5-8, the J gene TRBJ2-1; D is perhaps TRBD1 (6 bases). The CDR3 contains 15 residues. The V gene lost 2 bases and the J gene lost 0 bases, with 9 bases spanning the gap. CDR1 is SGHTS, CDR2 YDEGEE, per germline. In DNA form, the CDR3 reads TGTGCCAGCAGCTTCGACAGGAGCTCCTACAATGAGCAGTTCTTC. Its translation: CASSFDRSSYNEQFF.

The chain links TRBV5-1 to TRBJ1-1; TRBD1 aligns across 7 bases. In germline, CDR1 is SGHRS, CDR2 YFSETQ. The V gene end was trimmed by 4 bases and the J gene end by 9 bases; junction bases not matched to a gene: 3. This CDR3 contains 11 residues. CDR3 nucleotides: TGCGCCAGCAGCCAGGGACAGAAAGCTTTCTTT. This translates into CASSQGQKAFF. Full variable domain (rest looked up from reference TRBV5-1 and TRBJ1-1): KAGVTQTPRYLIKTRGQQVTLSCSPISGHRSVSWYQQTPGQGLQFLFEYFSETQRNKGNFPGRFSGRQFSNSRSEMNVSTLELGDSALYLCASSQGQKAFFGQGTRLTVV.

This sequence joins TRBV28 and TRBJ2-7, with 7 bases fitting TRBD1. Germline V lookup: CDR1 MDHEN, CDR2 SYDVKM. CDR3 length: 15 residues. V shed 5 bases, J shed 1 base, and the junction held 8 bases outside the gene matches. CDR3 sequence (DNA): TGTGCCAGCAGTGCGGGCAACAGGGGATCCTACGAGCAGTACTTC. This codes for CASSAGNRGSYEQYF.

This clone was seen a few times. The rearrangement joins TRBV5-5 to TRBJ2-2; D is unresolved. Germline V gives CDR1 SGHKS, CDR2 YYEKEE (reference sequence). V was trimmed by 1 base and J by 1 base, leaving 11 bases between them. The CDR3 contains 16 residues. The CDR3 DNA is TGTGCCAGCAGCTTGTCTCCGGTATTGAACACCGGGGAGCTGTTTTTT. Protein: CASSLSPVLNTGELFF.

The chain links TRBV14 to TRBJ2-7; TRBD2 matches at 9 bases. J was trimmed by 3 bases and V by 2 bases; bases with no gene match: 5. The CDR3 sequence is 15 residues long. Germline V gene sequence: CDR1 SGHDN, CDR2 FVKESK. The CDR3 DNA is TGTGCCAGCAGCCAATTTCTGCGGGAGGGCTACGAGCAGTACTTC. It translates to CASSQFLREGYEQYF. The whole variable domain, remainder taken from reference TRBV14 and TRBJ2-7, is EAGVTQFPSHSVIEKGQTVTLRCDPISGHDNLYWYRRVMGKEIKFLLHFVKESKQDESGMPNNRFLAERTGGTYSTLKVQPAELEDSGVYFCASSQFLREGYEQYFGPGTRLTVT.

V gene TRBV5-4 combines with J gene TRBJ2-5; a weak D match, TRBD2 (7 bases). Germline assignment: CDR1 SGHNT and CDR2 YYREEE (reference sequence). Trimming shortened V by 5 bases and J by 11 bases, and 19 bases separated the two germline ends. CDR3 length: 13 residues. The CDR3 region is CASRSRGGSEQYF. The CDR3 nucleotides read TGTGCCAGCAGATCCCGCGGGGGCTCCGAACAGTACTTC.

The chain recombines TRBV30 with TRBJ2-7; 7 positions match TRBD1. The CDR3 runs to 15 residues. V was clipped by 3 bases and J by 2 bases; unmatched bases: 10. Germline-derived CDR1 and CDR2 are GTSNPN and SVGIG (reference sequence). Here the CDR3 reads CAWRHPGQSPYEQYF. Written as DNA, the CDR3 is TGTGCCTGGAGGCATCCGGGACAGTCCCCCTACGAGCAGTACTTC.

The chain has TRBV5-1 and TRBJ2-7; no reliable D call. V lost 8 bases and J lost 0, with 15 bases in between. Germline assignment: CDR1 SGHRS and CDR2 YFSETQ. The CDR3 totals 14 residues. In DNA, the CDR3 is TGCGCCAGTATGCTGGGCAGCAGCTCCTACGAGCAGTACTTC. Its protein product is CASMLGSSSYEQYF.

The CDR3 spells CASTSRAGEGQGNQPQHF. CDR3 bases: TGTGCCAGTACCTCGAGGGCAGGGGAAGGTCAGGGCAATCAGCCCCAGCATTTT. The chain joins TRBV19 to TRBJ1-5, with D tentatively TRBD1 (6 bases). In germline, CDR1 is LNHDA, CDR2 SQIVND (reference sequence). Trimming cost V 7 bases and J 2 bases, with 24 bases left between them. The CDR3 runs 18 residues. The entire variable domain, with the rest obtained from reference TRBV19 and TRBJ1-5, is as follows: DGGITQSPKYLFRKEGQNVTLSCEQNLNHDAMYWYRQDPGQGLRLIYYSQIVNDFQKGDIAEGYSVSREKKESFPLTVTSAQKNPTAFYLCASTSRAGEGQGNQPQHFGDGTRLSIL.

Concerning this clone: One end of the junction fails to match germline, which may point to a read error. The chain carries TRBV7-3 and TRBJ1-2, with 9 bases that match TRBD1. Germline lookup yields CDR1 SGHTA and CDR2 FQGTGA. This CDR3 is 13 amino acids long. CDR3 loop: CASSLTGGDGYTF. CDR3 coding DNA: TGTGCCAGCAGCCTAACAGGGGGCGATGGCTACACCTTC.

CDR3 loop: CASSQGDERYEQYF. CDR3 coding DNA: TGCGCCAGCAGCCAGGGGGACGAGCGCTACGAGCAGTACTTC. The V gene is TRBV4-1, the J gene TRBJ2-7; tentatively, D is TRBD1 or TRBD2 (5 bases each). This CDR3 is built from 14 residues. The germline V gene has CDR1 MGHRA and CDR2 YSYEKL. Trimming stripped 3 bases from V and 3 bases from J, with 12 bases between.

V is TRBV19 and J is TRBJ2-3, with 14 bases lining up with TRBD2. The CDR3 loop spans 19 amino acids. V was clipped by 7 bases and J by 1 base; unmatched bases: 13. Germline V gene data show CDR1 as LNHDA and CDR2 as SQIVND (reference sequence). The CDR3 sequence is CASNTGLAGVRARTDTQYF. The CDR3 nucleotides read TGTGCCAGTAACACGGGACTAGCGGGAGTCCGAGCCCGCACAGATACGCAGTATTTT.

J is TRBJ2-7 and V is TRBV7-8, with a tentative D call TRBD2 (6 bases). This CDR3 region has 14 residues. Germline V CDR1 and CDR2: SGHVS, FQNEAQ. Between the trimmed V and J ends, which lost 5 bases and 0 bases, there was a span of 11 bases. The CDR3 nucleotides are TGTGCCAGCAGCCCCCGGACTATCTCCTACGAGCAGTACTTC. This gives the protein CASSPRTISYEQYF.

The rearrangement links TRBV7-8 to TRBJ2-7; 8 bases are shared with TRBD2. The J segment lost 0 bases and the V segment lost 2 bases, leaving 6 bases of the junction unmatched. Germline V CDR1 and CDR2: SGHVS, FQNEAQ. This CDR3 spans 16 amino acids. The CDR3 is CASSLTAGGLSYEQYF. The CDR3 DNA sequence: TGTGCCAGCAGCTTAACCGCGGGAGGTCTCTCCTACGAGCAGTACTTC.

The chain links TRBV18 to TRBJ2-7; perhaps TRBD2 as D (6 bases). Germline CDR1 reads KGHSH; CDR2 reads LQKENI. The V end was cut by 5 bases, the J end by 2 bases, with 16 bases between. The CDR3 sequence is 15 residues long. The CDR3 region is CASSKTGTGAYEQYF. As DNA, the CDR3 is TGTGCCAGCTCAAAAACCGGGACTGGAGCCTACGAGCAGTACTTC.

V gene TRBV19 combines with J gene TRBJ1-2; 8 bases are a match to TRBD1. In germline, CDR1 is LNHDA, CDR2 SQIVND (reference sequence). The CDR3 runs to 14 residues. With 5 bases clipped from V and 4 bases from J, the junction kept 6 bases outside the gene matches. CDR3 region: CASSPDREVYGYTF. CDR3 nucleotides: TGTGCCAGTAGTCCGGACAGGGAGGTCTATGGCTACACCTTC.